These T cell receptor beta chains were read from a single sample in a study of T cell responses to AZD1222 COVID-19 vaccine. Assay used: immunoSEQ multiplex PCR; TCRdb lists only in-frame clones, some missing. The sample has 70,000 to 95,000 clones, 89% seen once. The specimen comprised peripheral blood, sampled on day 0 of MenACWY control vaccination. These receptors were collected from an adult in good health. The CDR3 runs from the conserved cysteine through the conserved F or W.

TRBV28,CASSSQAGGYTF
TRBV2,CASRATVNYGYTF
TRBV11-3,CASSPKEGPRYFF
TRBV10-3,CAIAAGTTEAFF
TRBV6-2/TRBV6-3,CASSYGSVYYGYTF
TRBV5-6,CASSQGGPGYTF
TRBV29-1,CSAQHRDRDGYTF
TRBV6-5,CASSYRGSYNEQFF
TRBV5-4,CASSLGGSQRETQYF
TRBV4-3,CASSQDPPGSTGELFF
TRBV7-9,CASSPGGVPSQKRNEQFF
TRBV6-5,CASSYYPGQGTYEQYF
TRBV4-3,CASSQGTGKSYEQYF
TRBV4-3,CASSQEFYARNSPLHF
TRBV6-2/TRBV6-3,CASSYRGQGPYEQYF
TRBV30,CAWETGVGYTF
TRBV7-9,CASSPGQSNEKLFF
TRBV4-3,CASSQDVVGTGGLSYNSPLHF
TRBV11-2,CASSFFGGTDTQYF
TRBV6-5,CASSYAQGVNSPLHF
TRBV15,CATSKGGYGYTF
TRBV24-1,CATSDWGYNEQFF
TRBV6-1,CASSQAHPNYNEQFF
TRBV21-1,CASNTQGKDTEAFF
TRBV5-1,CASSLDRLSTEAFF
TRBV18,CASSPGTTNSNQPQHF
TRBV30,CAWSRGDGRTEAFF
TRBV7-9,CASSSWTVRPSSRGNTIYF
TRBV20-1,CSASSTSSYEQYF